This T cell receptor (beta chain) was sequenced in a study of blood T cell repertoires in COVID-19. About the study: Collection of acute and convalescent COVID-19 samples took place in the United States, Italy and Spain. PBMCs, B-cell-depleted T cells, or T cells were the source of the cDNA or gDNA that made up the material.

Source study methods: Reference gene primer amplification gave estimated nucleated cell counts. The assay was immunoSEQ multiplex PCR, and TCRdb's table has in-frame clones only and misses some. D and trimming come from the DNA, and the V and J calls and clone size come from that table. The data hold around 210,000 clones, with 85% observed a single time. CDR1 and CDR2 (germline): SNHLY, FYNNEI. Trimming cost V 4 bases and J 1 base; bases outside gene matches: 2. The CDR3 totals 16 residues. Worth noting for this clone: Other DNA sequences in the same sample also yield this CDR3.

This sequence joins TRBV2 and TRBJ2-3; 13 positions match TRBD2. Material for sequencing was peripheral blood. The receptor was derived from a man in his forties or fifties with COVID-19, enrolled during active disease. CDR3 sequence reads: CASSAGLAGGTDTQYF. CDR3 DNA: TGTGCCAGCAGTGCCGGACTAGCGGGGGGCACAGATACGCAGTATTTT.